The clone carrying this T cell receptor beta chain was seen only a few times. The authors prepared the TCRbeta library with unique molecular identifiers. TCRdb re-derived calls from the PCR reads in MiXCR, one entry per CDR3 protein. The sample has nearly 550,000 distinct CDR3 sequences; about a sixth are singletons. This sample was included in a study of T-cell reconstitution after alpha-beta-depleted transplantation in children. The CDR3 has 13 amino acids. V was clipped by 3 bases and J by 5 bases, with 11 bases between them. This rearrangement joins TRBV12-3 or TRBV12-4 to TRBJ2-7, with no clear D. The material was PBMCs from the stem cell graft donor, obtained from the stem cell graft. The TCR was taken from a human donor who donated a stem cell graft to a child with acute lymphoblastic leukemia. The CDR3 reads CASSFNRLDEQYF. The CDR3, as DNA: TGTGCCAGCAGTTTTAATCGATTGGACGAGCAGTACTTC.